Listed here are 20 T cell receptor beta chains from one sample, sequenced in a study of post-analysis software for immune sequencing data. Unique molecular identifiers were present in the TCR beta cDNA libraries. One entry per CDR3 protein, called by TCRdb with MiXCR from the PCR reads. Of about 770,000 distinct CDR3 sequences in the sample, about 45% are singletons; the top ten hold around 4.7%. General study results and limits: Elevated frequency relative to controls characterized several TRBV segments in patients, TRBV5-6, TRBV5-1 and TRBV20-1 among them.

No antigens are known for them. Sequenced sample: blood. These receptors all come from a girl aged 10 to 17 with multiple sclerosis.

In this sample, this clonotype turned up a few times. V is TRBV7-2 and J is TRBJ2-1; 10 bases align to TRBD2. Germline assignment: CDR1 SGHTA and CDR2 FQGNSA. The length of the CDR3 is 15 residues. V shed 6 bases, J shed 6 bases, and the junction held 8 bases outside the gene matches. CDR3 residues: CASSRSGRAPNEQFF. CDR3 bases: TGTGCCAGCAGTCGAAGCGGGAGGGCCCCCAATGAGCAGTTCTTC.

This chain links TRBV6-1 with TRBJ1-1, with a possible D match to TRBD1 (5 bases). Germline V gives CDR1 MNHNS, CDR2 SASEGT. The CDR3 runs 15 residues. V gave up 6 bases and J gave up 3 bases, with 17 bases separating them. The CDR3 reads CASSYPGRGDTEAFF. CDR3 nucleotides: TGTGCCAGCAGCTACCCTGGACGGGGGGACACTGAAGCTTTCTTT.

The genes are TRBV21-1 and TRBJ2-3; the table's D call, TRBD2, has no DNA check behind it. TRBV21-1 is termed a pseudogene. The CDR3 is 17 amino acids. CDR3 sequence: CASSKEASGRGTDTQYF. CDR3 nucleotide sequence: TGTGCCAGCAGCAAAGAAGCTAGCGGGAGAGGCACAGATACGCAGTATTTT.

CDR3 nucleotides: TGCAGTGCCCTACTAGCGGGAGACACAGATACGCAGTATTTT. The encoded protein is CSALLAGDTDTQYF. This chain uses TRBV20-1 with TRBJ2-3; TRBD2 matches at 11 bases. From germline, CDR1 is DFQATT and CDR2 SNEGSKA (reference sequence). There are 14 residues in the CDR3. With 6 bases clipped from V and 2 bases from J, the junction kept 4 bases outside the gene matches.

V and J are TRBV3-1 and TRBJ2-3; no reliable D call. V was clipped by 6 bases and J by 3 bases, with 4 bases between them. Germline V gives CDR1 LGHDT, CDR2 YNNKEL (reference sequence). The CDR3 consists of 11 residues. The CDR3 coding sequence is TGTGCCAGCAGGGAGACAGATACGCAGTATTTT. Protein sequence: CASRETDTQYF.

This sequence joins TRBV20-1 and TRBJ2-5, with TRBD2 as a possible D gene (6 bases). The J call is doubtful: the DNA matches TRBJ2-4 better. From germline, CDR1 is DFQATT and CDR2 SNEGSKA (reference sequence). This CDR3 contains 15 residues. CDR3 DNA sequence: TGCAGTGCTATCCCGTCGACTAGGCTGTCGAACATTCAGTACTTC. Encoded protein: CSAIPSTRLSNIQYF.

The count of this clonotype is one. This chain links TRBV2 with TRBJ2-7; 8 positions agree with TRBD2. This CDR3 contains 17 residues. Germline V gene lookup returns CDR1 SNHLY and CDR2 FYNNEI. V was pared by 4 bases and J by 3 bases, with 14 bases of the junction left unmatched. The DNA for the CDR3 is TGTGCCAGCAGTGGGATCGGGAGGGGAGTCCGGGGCTACGAGCAGTACTTC. This codes for CASSGIGRGVRGYEQYF.

There are a few counts of this clonotype. The V call is TRBV7-8, the J call TRBJ2-3; TRBD2 matches 11 bases. The trim removed 5 bases at V and 5 bases at J, leaving 9 bases unmatched. This CDR3 spans 16 amino acids. Germline CDR1 SGHVS, CDR2 FQNEAQ. Here the CDR3 DNA reads TGTGCCAGCAGCCCCTCTAGCGGGAGGTCCCTAGATACGCAGTATTTT. It specifies CASSPSSGRSLDTQYF. Drawing the rest from reference TRBV7-8 and TRBJ2-3, the complete variable domain is GAGVSQSPRYKVAKRGQDVALRCDPISGHVSLFWYQQALGQGPEFLTYFQNEAQLDKSGLPSDRFFAERPEGSVSTLKIQRTQQEDSAVYLCASSPSSGRSLDTQYFGPGTRLTVL.

V usage is TRBV6-4 and J usage is TRBJ2-5, with TRBD2 identical over 14 bases. Germline assignment: CDR1 MRHNA and CDR2 SNTAGT. The ends lost 5 bases at V and 3 bases at J; junction bases unmatched: 14. The CDR3 consists of 19 residues. The CDR3: CASSQGLAGVVKKEETQYF. CDR3 DNA: TGTGCCAGCAGTCAGGGACTAGCGGGAGTTGTAAAGAAGGAAGAGACCCAGTACTTC.

V and J are TRBV12-3 or TRBV12-4 and TRBJ2-7; D remains unclear. The J call may be incorrect, as the DNA end agrees better with TRBJ2-5. This CDR3 is built from 13 residues. CDR3 in amino acids: CASNFRIGETQYF. The CDR3 region has the DNA TGTGCCAGCAATTTTAGAATTGGGGAGACCCAGTACTTC.

The rearrangement links TRBV7-2 to TRBJ2-1; perhaps TRBD2 as D (6 bases). The ends were cut back, 4 bases at V and 7 bases at J, with 14 bases in the middle. The CDR3 covers 14 residues. The germline V gene encodes CDR1 SGHTA and CDR2 FQGNSA. CDR3 sequence: CASSSQLATNEQFF. Here the CDR3 DNA reads TGTGCCAGCAGCTCCCAACTAGCTACGAATGAGCAGTTCTTC.

The rearrangement uses TRBV12-3 or TRBV12-4 and TRBJ2-1; D could derive from TRBD1 or TRBD2 (6 bases each). CDR3 length: 15 residues. V was trimmed by 3 bases and J by 7 bases, leaving 16 bases between them. The CDR3 region is CASSLRGAQANEQFF. In nucleotides, the CDR3 is TGTGCCAGCAGTTTGAGGGGGGCGCAAGCTAATGAGCAGTTCTTC.

This chain connects TRBV11-2 to TRBJ2-5; 9 bases agree with TRBD1. The CDR3 is made up of 16 amino acids. The V and J ends lost 4 bases and 2 bases, in that order; junction bases with no gene match: 8. The germline CDR1 and CDR2 sequences are SGHAT and FQNNGV. The CDR3 spells CASSYRTGAYQETQYF. The CDR3 nucleotides are TGTGCCAGCAGCTACAGGACAGGGGCCTATCAAGAGACCCAGTACTTC.

The CDR3 coding sequence is TGTGCCATCAGTGAGTCGATGGGAGGGAGAACAGATACGCAGTATTTT. This codes for CAISESMGGRTDTQYF. The rearrangement uses TRBV10-3 and TRBJ2-3; TRBD2 agrees at 7 bases. The V gene end was trimmed by 0 bases and the J gene end by 3 bases; junction bases not matched to a gene: 6. Germline V CDR1 and CDR2: ENHRY, SYGVKD. This CDR3 contains 16 residues.

The chain uses TRBV5-6 and TRBJ2-5; 15 bases align to TRBD2. The junction had 16 bases not matched to a gene; V was cut back by 4 bases and J by 0 bases. The CDR3 extends over 21 amino acids. Germline V gene lookup returns CDR1 SGHDT and CDR2 YYEEEE. The DNA of the CDR3 is TGTGCCAGCAGCCATTTTGCCCCCCGAGGGACTAGCGGGAGGTACCAAGAGACCCAGTACTTC. This sequence encodes CASSHFAPRGTSGRYQETQYF.

This rearrangement joins TRBV5-1 to TRBJ2-4; D is perhaps TRBD1 (6 bases). The germline V gene has CDR1 SGHRS and CDR2 YFSETQ. V lost 1 base and J 13 bases, leaving 12 bases between the germline ends. The CDR3 is 12 residues long. The CDR3 protein is CASSLRTDEQYF. The CDR3 DNA reads TGCGCCAGCAGCTTGAGGACAGATGAGCAGTACTTC.

The chain joins TRBV25-1 to TRBJ2-5, with D unclear. V was shortened by 2 bases and J by 5 bases, with 15 bases between the two germline ends. The V gene's germline CDR1 is MGHDK and CDR2 SYGVNS. This CDR3 is built from 15 residues. CDR3 residues: CASSEEKRPRETQYF. The CDR3, as DNA: TGTGCCAGCAGTGAAGAGAAGAGGCCTCGGGAGACCCAGTACTTC.

The table lists this clonotype with a few counts. The chain combines TRBV7-2 with TRBJ2-1; D is possibly TRBD1 (6 bases). The CDR3 totals 15 residues. The germline gives CDR1 SGHTA, CDR2 FQGNSA. With 5 bases removed from V and 3 bases from J, the gap between germline ends came to 14 bases. CDR3 protein: CASSQDTGHYNEQFF. CDR3 in DNA: TGTGCCAGCAGCCAGGACACGGGACACTACAATGAGCAGTTCTTC.

The chain has TRBV2 and TRBJ2-4; 12 nucleotides line up with TRBD1. The CDR3 extends over 18 amino acids. Trimming cost V 4 bases and J 0 bases; bases outside gene matches: 7. In germline, CDR1 is SNHLY, CDR2 FYNNEI. The CDR3 bases are TGTGCCAGCAGTGCCCGGGACAGGGGGCGTGTAGCCAAAAACATTCAGTACTTC. It codes for CASSARDRGRVAKNIQYF.

This clonotype was seen a few times. V usage is TRBV3-1 and J usage is TRBJ2-7; D possibly uses TRBD1 or TRBD2 (5 bases each). Trimming removed 4 bases at V and 3 bases at J, with 13 bases between. This CDR3 has 14 residues. Germline CDR1 reads LGHDT; CDR2 reads YNNKEL (reference sequence). CDR3 DNA: TGTGCCAGCAGCCTAGGGACCTGGAGCTACGAGCAGTACTTC. As protein: CASSLGTWSYEQYF.